Here is one T cell receptor (beta chain) with its context. Its target antigen remains unknown. From the cysteine through the phenylalanine, the CDR3 covers 13 amino acids. Only the CDR3 portion is preserved as DNA: 39 bases, with reading frame beginning at the first base. V drops 0 bases and J drops 0 bases, leaving 5 bases in between. Taken from the germline V gene (reference sequence), the CDR1 and CDR2 loops are GTSNPN and SVGIG. Receptor amplification or capture employed the immunoSEQ multiplex PCR assay. For the multiplex PCR, a mixture combining 60 forward primers for TCR Vbeta segments and 13 reverse primers for TCR Jbeta segments was used. The CDR3 region of rearranged TCR beta genes was amplified from genomic DNA by a multiplex PCR assay. On the Illumina HiSeq System, the amplified TCR beta libraries were sequenced as 87-base-pair reads. The authors' analysis ran thus. Across the 640 or so repertoires, a later analysis counted roughly 84 million unique TCR beta chains, approximately 10 million of which were shared by at least two donors. Raw reads were error-corrected and collapsed into unique sequences by a nearest-neighbor algorithm in which closely related sequences were merged to remove PCR and sequencing errors. To assign V, D and J gene segments, CDR3 sequences were aligned to IMGT reference sequences. For a sequence to be retained, a match of at least six nucleotides was required to both a V gene segment and a J gene segment. A rearrangement counted as productive if the CDR3 had no stop codons and remained in frame with V and J, and every other rearrangement counted as non-productive. CDR3 was defined by IMGT convention, running from the second conserved V-encoded cysteine to the conserved J-encoded phenylalanine. The earlier analysis of roughly 590 of the donors excluded any sequence lacking an unambiguous match to a single V gene segment. In an earlier analysis of a few hundred of the donors, V segments were called functional above 56.7% productive rearrangements and were called segregating when the between-donor standard deviation exceeded 5%. A statistical classification framework was built for diagnosing cytomegalovirus status from the catalog of TCR beta chain sequences. In a later analysis, V and J genes were assigned by comparing TCR nucleotide sequences against IMGT/GENE-DB human TR gene sequences. The TCRdist pipeline was used in a later analysis to assign CDR3 sequences and most-parsimonious VDJ recombination scenarios. In a later analysis, each TCR beta chain was defined by its CDR3 amino acid sequence together with its V-gene family, and reads without a unique V-gene family were excluded. A later analysis removed roughly 590 highly shared, low-generation-probability nucleotide sequences to deal with suspected cross-contamination and a sequencing artifact. In a later analysis, a clonal expansion index was calculated for each public chain from normalized within-repertoire ranks of inferred template counts. Generation probabilities in a later analysis came from a VDJ recombination model fitted to out-of-frame rearrangements, and those results were checked against IGoR. A later analysis scored TCR-TCR, TCR-HLA and TCR-CMV co-occurrence with hypergeometric tests, applying a repertoire-size bias correction to TCR pairs. A later analysis estimated false discovery rates by permuting HLA or CMV assignments 20 times. In a later analysis, co-occurring TCRs were grouped using DBSCAN, with TCRdist sequence similarity added in when clustering inside HLA-allele-positive subsets. Repertoires with fewer than 30,000 or more than 120,000 public chains, plus five repertoires with anomalous nucleotide sharing, were excluded from co-occurrence clustering. TCRdb took over this immuneACCESS table, retaining in-frame rearrangements with V and J assigned. Such tables are incomplete; in checked studies, under half of the missing clones stem from an unresolved V gene, and the remainder is unexplained. V and J calls and clone size are as listed in that table; D and trimming were resolved from the DNA. The sample's table lists a count of roughly 50,000 clones. 6.1% of the sample belongs to the ten largest clones.

In total, fewer than 750 healthy bone marrow donors made up the cohort. At the time of sampling, all cohort members were nominally healthy, though unrecorded immune exposures were likely present. The donor was CMV seropositive and belonged to the group of more than 250 seropositive cohort members. A peripheral blood sample was collected from each donor, and TCR beta sequencing was performed on peripheral blood mononuclear cells. The Qiagen DNeasy Blood Extraction Kit was used to extract genomic DNA from the blood cell samples. This specimen belongs to a study of cytomegalovirus exposure and HLA in healthy donors (dated by TCRdb to 2017 to 2019). For context, the study as a whole: An earlier analysis of some 500 of the donors reported approximately 300 Gb of sequence data and around 110 million unique TCR beta sequences from 150 million to 200 million T cells. Approximately 300 gigabases of sequencing data and 75 million to 85 million unique TCR sequences made up an early release that covered under 750 HLA-typed donors. Among the roughly 400 genotyped donors, around 81% belonged to the genetic ancestry cluster associated with self-reported Caucasian donors. The aim of the study was to test whether cataloging public T cell receptors could identify signatures of past pathogen exposure. Using immunosequencing, the study profiled T cell repertoires from 640 or so subjects and related those repertoires to cytomegalovirus serostatus. Along with the roughly 700-subject first cohort, a separate validation cohort of more than 90 different subjects was used. High-throughput TCR immunosequencing, statistical association of individual TCRs with disease status, and machine learning were combined to predict cytomegalovirus infection status. To study patterns of TCR occurrence, a later analysis re-analyzed previously published TCR beta repertoires from 666 donors and added high-resolution HLA genotyping. Rather than using new phenotypic data, the later analysis identified candidate immune exposures from TCR beta sequences and from how often those sequences occurred across donors. In an earlier analysis of 500 to 650 of the donors, high-throughput TCR beta sequencing was used to judge whether each TCR beta V gene segment behaved as functional or pseudogenic. Donor age, sex, ethnicity and CMV serostatus were collected together with the repertoire data. A later genetic analysis used genome-wide SNP genotypes for about 65% of the roughly 670 donors, treating that subset as a discovery cohort. Every discovery cohort repertoire had been produced on one sequencing platform. Class I and class II HLA loci were covered by the typing at four-digit resolution. The number of typed donors differed by locus: roughly 629-640 for A, B, C, DRB1 and DQB1; 500 to 550 for DQA1; some 590 for DPA1; and around 490 for DPB1. Roughly 5 DR-DQ haplotypes were handled as single units for association and clustering because linkage in the cohort was strong. Among 300 to 500 genotyped donors of the cohort, an average of roughly 230,000 unique TCR beta nucleotide sequences was sequenced per donor, of which about 18% were non-productive.

Overall results and qualifications from the work: In a later analysis, the rate of TCR association differed among HLA loci, with DRB1 alleles having the most associated TCRs and HLA-C alleles having the fewest. Cytomegalovirus status was reported to be diagnosed by the classifier with high specificity and sensitivity in both the original and validation cohorts. Linkage disequilibrium might explain the correlated functional status among segregating V segments, but an unknown experimental factor could not be excluded. A cluster of highly shared sequence variants was judged likely to represent a technical artifact of the sequencing pipeline. The presence/absence analyses assumed that sequencing depth was roughly uniform across donors, and that assumption may not be true. According to the authors, the approach could potentially be generalized to other disease states and immunological phenotypes. A later analysis found that HLA-associated TCR beta chains were more clonally expanded and had lower generation probabilities than equally common non-associated chains. Specific HLA alleles were associated with 16,951 TCR beta sequences at a false discovery rate of 0.05 in a later analysis. Some IMGT-functional V segments, including TRBV6-2 and TRBV6-3, could not be distinguished by the 87-base-pair reads and were therefore excluded. In an earlier analysis of around 500 of the donors, most TCR beta V segments appeared in productive rearrangements about 87% or about 30% of the time, broadly matching IMGT annotations. This cohort had only TCR beta chains sequenced, and the lack of alpha or paired-chain data limited which features could be detected. In a later analysis, most CMV-associated TCR beta chains were found to appear HLA-restricted, with HLA associations seemingly driven largely by CMV exposure. V-gene and J-gene trimming of TCR beta chains was associated with a missense DCLRE1C variant in a later genetic analysis, and the association was replicated in an independent cohort. Assigning TCR associations to individual alleles was difficult when HLA alleles, especially DR and DQ, strongly co-occurred. A total of fewer than 200 TCR beta chains were listed by the study as associated with cytomegalovirus. Most TCR sequences were observed very rarely across donors, whereas some public TCRs were present in many individuals. A further reported finding was that TCR beta sequences accurately predicted the HLA-A and HLA-B alleles for most subjects in the first cohort. Immune exposure information for the cohort was limited to CMV serostatus. Because counts were too low, seventeen rarely observed V segments, including chromosome 9 orphons, were left out of the earlier analysis of 587 of the donors. Because some donors lacked HLA typing at each locus, the association tests relied only on the typed subset. A few of the identified cytomegalovirus-associated TCR beta chains were confirmed in vitro to be specific for cytomegalovirus antigens. According to a later analysis, parvovirus B19, influenza, CMV and Epstein-Barr virus appeared linked to several top co-occurrence clusters. Compared with the 666-donor mean, donors in an Asian-associated ancestry cluster had fewer N-insertions in productive TCRs, according to a later genetic analysis.

The chain is assembled from TRBV30 and TRBJ1-1, with the D gene not confidently named. The TCR originated in a male donor in good health and CMV-seropositive. Material: PBMCs. The DNA sequence is given as TGTGCCTGGAGTGTAAACATGAACACTGAAGCTTTCTTT. This codes for CAWSVNMNTEAFF.